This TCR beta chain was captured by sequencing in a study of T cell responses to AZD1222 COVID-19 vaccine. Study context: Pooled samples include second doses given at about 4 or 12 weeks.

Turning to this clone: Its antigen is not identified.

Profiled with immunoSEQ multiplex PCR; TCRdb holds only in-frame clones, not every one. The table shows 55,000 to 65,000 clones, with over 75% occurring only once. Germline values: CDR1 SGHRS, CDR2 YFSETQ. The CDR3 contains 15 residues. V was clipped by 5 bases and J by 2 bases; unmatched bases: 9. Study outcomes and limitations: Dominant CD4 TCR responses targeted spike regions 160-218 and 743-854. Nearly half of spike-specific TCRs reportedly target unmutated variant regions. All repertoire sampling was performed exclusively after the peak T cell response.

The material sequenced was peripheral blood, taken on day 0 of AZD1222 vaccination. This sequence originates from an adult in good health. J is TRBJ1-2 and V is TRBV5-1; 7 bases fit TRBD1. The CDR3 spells CASREGAHSNYGYTF. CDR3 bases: TGCGCCAGCAGAGAGGGGGCGCATTCGAACTATGGCTACACCTTC.